This T cell receptor (beta chain) comes out of a study of T cell repertoires in cytomegalovirus infection. Study details: The authors used CMV epitopes that were HLA-C-restricted (recently identified) and HLA-B-restricted (well studied). Public signatures in TCR beta pointed to CMV infection and matching HLA type. The study, taken as a whole, reports: There were HLA-C-restricted CMV-specific TCR beta clonotypes dominating the ex vivo response. Summed frequency of public TCR beta families distinguished CMV carriers with the relevant HLA.

This CDR3 comprises 15 residues. The J segment lost 6 bases and the V segment lost 6 bases, leaving 13 bases of the junction unmatched. The germline gives CDR1 SGDLS, CDR2 YYNGEE. This clonotype was seen just once. The antigen is unknown. Each CDR3 protein gets one entry after TCRdb re-called the reads with MiXCR. Of approximately 990,000 distinct CDR3 sequences listed, roughly 30% are singletons. The specimen comprised cultured CD8+ T cells from PBMCs, sampled from culture after CMV antigen stimulation. The TCR originated in a human donor in good health (CMV status not recorded). Some clones in this sample may be carry-over from other donors' samples. This sequence joins TRBV9 and TRBJ2-3; 7 nucleotides align to TRBD1. The CDR3 protein is CASTVQGTVGDTQYF. CDR3 nucleotides: TGTGCCAGCACCGTCCAGGGGACAGTGGGTGATACGCAGTATTTT.